The rows below give T cell receptor beta chains drawn from one sample of a study of CD8+CD57+ T cells in acquired aplastic anemia. TCRdb processed the reads anew with MiXCR; each CDR3 protein has one entry. The table lists about 160,000 distinct CDR3 sequences, 70% to 75% of them singletons. The sequenced sample consisted of sorted CD4+, CD8+, or CD8+CD57+ T cells (not recorded which) from PBMCs. These receptor sequences come from a human donor with aplastic anemia. CDR3s include the opening cysteine and the closing phenylalanine or tryptophan. D genes are given only for firm matches. The size of a clone is reported for some rows only, either as once, few or many, or as a class for expanded clones.

J: TRBJ2-7
size: once
D: .
V: TRBV4-3
DNA: TGCGCCAGCAGCCAACGGGACGGAGCCTACGAGCAGTACTTC
CDR3: CASSQRDGAYEQYF

J: TRBJ1-6
size: .
D: .
V: TRBV19
DNA: TGTGCCAGTAGTGGAGAGTATAATTCACCCCTCCACTTT
CDR3: CASSGEYNSPLHF

J: TRBJ1-1
size: .
D: .
V: TRBV10-3
DNA: TGTGCCACCGGACAATTCAACACTGAAGCTTTCTTT
CDR3: CATGQFNTEAFF

J: TRBJ2-7
size: few
D: .
V: TRBV10-2
DNA: TGCGCCAGCAGTGAGTCTACGGGCTACGAGCAGTACTTC
CDR3: CASSESTGYEQYF

J: TRBJ1-2
size: .
D: .
V: TRBV7-6
DNA: TGTGCCAGCAGCGCTGCCCAGGGTTTAGAGGGCTACACCTTC
CDR3: CASSAAQGLEGYTF

J: TRBJ2-1
size: many
D: .
V: TRBV6-4
DNA: TGTGCCAGCAGTGACATGGCAGGGGGGATGACTGAGCAGTTCTTC
CDR3: CASSDMAGGMTEQFF

J: TRBJ2-7
size: few
D: .
V: TRBV6-1
DNA: TGTGCCAGCAGTGACGAGGAGGGGAGCTCCTACGAGCAGTACTTC
CDR3: CASSDEEGSSYEQYF

J: TRBJ1-1
size: .
D: TRBD1
V: TRBV5-1
DNA: TGCGCCAGCGGATCGGGACAGTCGAACACTGAAGCTTTCTTT
CDR3: CASGSGQSNTEAFF

J: TRBJ1-1
size: .
D: .
V: TRBV6-2/TRBV6-3
DNA: TGTGCCAGCAGTAAACAGGGAGGCACTGAAGCTTTCTTT
CDR3: CASSKQGGTEAFF

J: TRBJ1-5
size: once
D: .
V: TRBV19
DNA: TGTGCCAGTAGTATTGTTAATCAGCCCCAGCATTTT
CDR3: CASSIVNQPQHF

J: TRBJ1-6
size: few
D: TRBD1
V: TRBV7-6
DNA: TGTGCCAGCAGCTCCGGGACAGGGAATTCACCCCTCCACTTT
CDR3: CASSSGTGNSPLHF

J: TRBJ2-7
size: few
D: .
V: TRBV25-1
DNA: TGTGCCAGCAGTAAATCAGGGGCCTATCCTTACGAGCAGTACTTC
CDR3: CASSKSGAYPYEQYF

J: TRBJ2-1
size: .
D: TRBD2
V: TRBV24-1
DNA: TGTGCCACCAGTGATCCCTCCACTAGCGATCGCCCAGTCTATGAGCAGTTCTTC
CDR3: CATSDPSTSDRPVYEQFF

J: TRBJ2-7
size: .
D: TRBD2
V: TRBV29-1
DNA: TGCAGCGTCCACTCGGGTAGCGGGGTCGAGCAGTACTTC
CDR3: CSVHSGSGVEQYF

J: TRBJ1-6
size: few
D: TRBD1
V: TRBV2
DNA: TGTGCCAGCAGTTCCACAACAGGGGAACTTAATTCACCCCTCCACTTT
CDR3: CASSSTTGELNSPLHF

J: TRBJ2-5
size: .
D: .
V: TRBV24-1
DNA: TGTGCCACCCTGAGGGGGGCCCACGGGGAGACCCAGTACTTC
CDR3: CATLRGAHGETQYF

J: TRBJ1-2
size: .
D: TRBD1
V: TRBV7-3
DNA: TGTGCCAGCAGGAGAGGACAGGGTGCATTTGGCTACACCTTC
CDR3: CASRRGQGAFGYTF

J: TRBJ1-5
size: .
D: .
V: TRBV7-6
DNA: TGTGCCAGCAGCTCAGACAGCGATCAGCCCCAGCATTTT
CDR3: CASSSDSDQPQHF

J: TRBJ2-5
size: .
D: .
V: TRBV15
DNA: TGTGCCACCTCGAGTGGAGGCGAGACCCAGTACTTC
CDR3: CATSSGGETQYF

J: TRBJ1-2
size: .
D: TRBD1
V: TRBV20-1
DNA: TGCAGTGCATTGGGACAGCCCTATGGCTACACCTTC
CDR3: CSALGQPYGYTF

J: TRBJ2-7
size: once
D: .
V: TRBV5-1
DNA: TGTGCCAGCAGCTTGCCAGGTTACGAATACGAGCAGTACTTC
CDR3: CASSLPGYEYEQYF

J: TRBJ2-1
size: once
D: .
V: TRBV20-1
DNA: TGCAGTGAGGGGAGTGGGTCCTACAATGAGCAGTTCTTC
CDR3: CSEGSGSYNEQFF

J: TRBJ1-2
size: .
D: TRBD1
V: TRBV15
DNA: TGTGCCACCAGCCCGATAGCCCGGACAGGGGGGGACTATGGCTACACCTTC
CDR3: CATSPIARTGGDYGYTF

J: TRBJ2-3
size: .
D: TRBD2
V: TRBV7-3
DNA: TGTGCCAGCAGCCCGGGGGGTGGCGGGAGCTTAGATACGCAGTATTTT
CDR3: CASSPGGGGSLDTQYF

J: TRBJ2-1
size: .
D: .
V: TRBV15
DNA: TGTGCCACCAGCAGAGATCCTCCAGGGGACAATGCGCGGTTCTTC
CDR3: CATSRDPPGDNARFF

J: TRBJ1-1
size: .
D: .
V: TRBV20-1
DNA: TGCAGTGCTAGAGTACCGGGGCCGAACACTGAAGCTTTCTTT
CDR3: CSARVPGPNTEAFF

J: TRBJ2-1
size: .
D: .
V: TRBV29-1
DNA: TGCAGCGTTGAGGGCGGCTCAGAGGGCTCCTACAATGAGCAGTTCTTC
CDR3: CSVEGGSEGSYNEQFF

J: TRBJ2-7
size: .
D: .
V: TRBV7-2
DNA: TGTGCCAGCAGCTTAAGGTTACCCAATAAGACGCAGGGAGTCCCCACCTACGAGCAGTACTTC
CDR3: CASSLRLPNKTQGVPTYEQYF

J: TRBJ1-2
size: .
D: .
V: TRBV5-1
DNA: TGCGCCAGCAGCTCTAACACCGGGACGGATTATGGCTACACCTTC
CDR3: CASSSNTGTDYGYTF

J: TRBJ1-4
size: many
D: .
V: TRBV9
DNA: TGTGCCAGCAGCGTAGCCCACGGGGGGCCGGGTGAAAAACTGTTTTTT
CDR3: CASSVAHGGPGEKLFF

J: TRBJ1-1
size: .
D: .
V: TRBV19
DNA: TGTGCCAGTATTTCGTACGCTGAAGCTTTCTTT
CDR3: CASISYAEAFF

J: TRBJ1-2
size: .
D: TRBD1
V: TRBV7-9
DNA: TGTGCCAGCAGCTTGACGGGACAGGGAGGGGGTGGCTACACCTTC
CDR3: CASSLTGQGGGGYTF

J: TRBJ1-2
size: .
D: .
V: TRBV2
DNA: TGTGCCAGCAGCCCCGACTCGGGTGGCTACACCTTC
CDR3: CASSPDSGGYTF

J: TRBJ2-7
size: .
D: TRBD2
V: TRBV7-3
DNA: TGTGCCAGCAGTGCCGAGCGGGGGCTCACGTACGAGCAGTACTTC
CDR3: CASSAERGLTYEQYF

J: TRBJ1-1
size: .
D: TRBD1
V: TRBV10-3
DNA: TGTGCCACACACCGTTTTGGACAGGGGATGGGAAACACTGAAGCTCTCTTT
CDR3: CATHRFGQGMGNTEALF

J: TRBJ2-7
size: .
D: TRBD2
V: TRBV20-1
DNA: TGCAGTGCCGCCGGAGGACTAGCGGGAGCGTGGTCCTACGAGCAGTACTTC
CDR3: CSAAGGLAGAWSYEQYF

J: TRBJ1-6
size: .
D: TRBD1
V: TRBV5-1
DNA: TGCGCCAGCAGCAAGACTCTGACAGGGGTAGATTCACCCCTCCACTTT
CDR3: CASSKTLTGVDSPLHF

J: TRBJ2-7
size: few
D: TRBD1
V: TRBV4-1
DNA: TGCGCCAGCAGCGATTTGGGACAGGTTGAGCAGTACTTC
CDR3: CASSDLGQVEQYF

J: TRBJ1-3
size: .
D: .
V: TRBV9
DNA: TGTGCCAGCAGCGTAGGTATCGGAAACACCATATATTTT
CDR3: CASSVGIGNTIYF

J: TRBJ2-5
size: .
D: .
V: TRBV20-1
DNA: TGCAGTGCTGTGGACCCAAACAGGGGGGGCCGAGAGACCCAGTACTTC
CDR3: CSAVDPNRGGRETQYF

J: TRBJ1-5
size: .
D: .
V: TRBV15
DNA: TGTGCCACCAGCAGAGATCTCGGAGGGACACATCAGCCCCAGCATTTT
CDR3: CATSRDLGGTHQPQHF

J: TRBJ2-1
size: .
D: .
V: TRBV5-6
DNA: TGTGCCAGCAGCGGGGGACCAAATGAGCAGTTCTTC
CDR3: CASSGGPNEQFF

J: TRBJ1-2
size: once
D: .
V: TRBV29-1
DNA: TGCAGCGACGGAGGGACGGGAAGCTATGGCTACACCTTC
CDR3: CSDGGTGSYGYTF

J: TRBJ2-1
size: few
D: .
V: TRBV12-3/TRBV12-4
DNA: TGTGCCAGCAGTCACCGACTAAGGAGCTCCTACAATGAGCAGTTCTTC
CDR3: CASSHRLRSSYNEQFF

J: TRBJ1-6
size: .
D: .
V: TRBV6-4
DNA: TGTGCCAGCAGCGCGCGTGGAGATAATTCACCCCTCCACTTT
CDR3: CASSARGDNSPLHF

J: TRBJ1-2
size: .
D: TRBD1
V: TRBV5-1
DNA: TGCGCCAGCAGTAGGCAGGGGGGATCCTATGGCTACACCTTC
CDR3: CASSRQGGSYGYTF

J: TRBJ2-3
size: .
D: TRBD2
V: TRBV20-1
DNA: TGCAGTGCCAGCAGTTCTGCGGCGGGAGCGACAGATACGCAGTATTTT
CDR3: CSASSSAAGATDTQYF

J: TRBJ1-1
size: .
D: .
V: TRBV2
DNA: TGTGCCAGCAGTGAACAGGGGCTTCGAACGAGCACTGAAGCTTTCTTT
CDR3: CASSEQGLRTSTEAFF

J: TRBJ2-7
size: few
D: .
V: TRBV2
DNA: TGTGCCAGCAGAGAGGGGCTTGCCTCCTACGAGCAGTACTTC
CDR3: CASREGLASYEQYF

J: TRBJ2-7
size: .
D: .
V: TRBV4-1
DNA: TGCGCCAGCAGCCAAGATGGCGGCAGCTACGAGCAGTACTTC
CDR3: CASSQDGGSYEQYF